This record covers a single TCR beta chain. The clone's antigen remains unknown. The record has no base qualities; no much larger clone is one base away. The collaborating institutions used their own protocols to collect whole blood in K2EDTA tubes. For TCRbeta analysis, collaborator samples were shipped as frozen whole blood, as isolated PBMCs, or as DNA extracted from either sample type. The data belong to a study of blood T cell repertoires in COVID-19 (dated by TCRdb to 2020 to 2021). Regarding the complete study: Samples from collaborators originated in the United States, Italy and Spain and spanned both the acute and convalescent phases of COVID-19. The prospective study material was composed of cDNA or gDNA derived from T cells, B-cell-depleted T cells, or PBMCs. The dataset comprised deeply sampled blood TCRbeta repertoires from subjects exposed to, actively infected with, or recovered from COVID-19. The repertoires were made available in a free public database intended to serve as a resource for research on the immune response to SARS-CoV-2. The samples were drawn from the first 160 participants of the ongoing ImmuneRACE study and from 1,254 subjects provided by 6 global collaborators. Nearly every sample came with metadata listing a de-identified subject ID, COVID-19 status, age in years and sex. Where available, HLA class I and class II types were obtained from metadata supplied by the sample provider rather than from assay-based typing. The investigation overall reported the following: How much clinical and demographic metadata was included differed by source and by participant, and the metadata was provided uncurated.

TCRbeta CDR3 regions were amplified from genomic DNA by means of the immunoSEQ Assay, a bias-controlled multiplex PCR. Processing in the source paper ran as follows. Nucleated cell counts per sample were estimated from amplification of reference gene primers within the assay. Sequence reads were collapsed and filtered to measure the absolute abundance of every unique TCRbeta CDR3 rearrangement. For each sample, productive Simpson clonality was calculated as the square root of Simpson's diversity index across productive rearrangements. The source is immuneACCESS, and TCRdb retained only in-frame sequences with V and J called. Part of the clones is not carried over; for the studies checked, unresolved V genes explain less than half of this, and the remainder is unexplained. D and trimming come from the DNA, and the V and J calls and clone size come from that table. The sample table contains about 100,000 clones; only one count was recorded for around nine tenths of them. 5% of the sample is taken by the ten largest.

The sequence derives from a human donor in a cohort sampled during active COVID-19. Sequencing used peripheral blood.

The CDR3 corresponds to CASSLERESWYNEQFF. The DNA reads TGTGCCAGCAGTCTCGAGCGGGAATCGTGGTACAATGAGCAGTTCTTC. The chain links TRBV6-2 or TRBV6-3 with TRBJ2-1, and TRBD2 matches 7 of the central bases. V is pruned by 5 bases and J by 4 bases, leaving 11 bases of the junction without a gene match. CDR1 and CDR2 were assigned from the germline V gene as MNHEY and SVGEGT. From its cysteine to its phenylalanine, the CDR3 spans 16 amino acids. Only the CDR3 part of the read is kept: 48 bases, read in frame from the first base.